The TCR beta chain described here comes from a study of blood T cell repertoires in COVID-19. Assay: immunoSEQ multiplex PCR; the TCRdb copy retains only in-frame clones and omits some. The top ten hold around 3.1% of the sample, which has more than 100,000 clones, roughly 87% seen once. The CDR3 length is 16 residues. V lost 3 bases, J lost 2 bases, and 14 bases lay in between. CDR1 and CDR2 (germline): LGHDT, YNNKEL (reference sequence). Sequenced material: peripheral blood. The chain is built from TRBV3-1 (or the pseudogene TRBV3-2) and TRBJ2-4; possible D gene TRBD1, 6 bases. This receptor was identified in a man in his fifties or sixties in a cohort sampled during active COVID-19. In nucleotides, the CDR3 is TGTGCCAGCAGCCACCACAGGGACGGGTCCAAAAACATTCAGTACTTC. It specifies CASSHHRDGSKNIQYF.